Below, 12 T cell receptor beta chains from the same sample are listed, as sequenced in a study of regulatory T cells in long-lasting Graves disease. Specified time point: persistent/refractory GD, antithyroid drugs over 5 years with positive TRAb. The TCR library was made from RNA extracted from PBMCs. Researchers made TCR beta libraries by using iRepertoire HTBI primers and running Arm-PCR on CDR3 regions. TCRdb re-called the multiplex PCR reads through MiXCR, storing one row per CDR3 protein. The profile shows about 310,000 distinct CDR3 sequences, 22% of them singletons. The material sequenced was peripheral blood mononuclear cells (PBMCs), taken when the disease was refractory, from a patient treated with antithyroid drugs. All receptors derive from a female donor with Graves disease.

This clonotype was found many times. The chain recombines TRBV9 with TRBJ2-5, with D unclear. Germline CDR1 is SGDLS and CDR2 is YYNGEE. The CDR3 spans 11 residues. Trimming shortened V by 5 bases and J by 5 bases, and 7 bases separated the two germline ends. For the CDR3, the DNA is TGTGCCAGCAGTTCTCGGGAGACCCAGTACTTC. As protein: CASSSRETQYF. Full variable domain (outside the CDR3, taken from reference TRBV9 and TRBJ2-5): DSGVTQTPKHLITATGQRVTLRCSPRSGDLSVYWYQQSLDQGLQFLIQYYNGEERAKGNILERFSAQQFPDLHSELNLSSLELGDSALYFCASSSRETQYFGPGTRLLVL.

This clonotype has at least ten counts. J is TRBJ2-7 and V is TRBV6-5; tentatively, D is TRBD1 (6 bases). This CDR3 has 14 amino acids. Germline-derived CDR1 and CDR2 are MNHEY and SVGAGI. Trimming shortened V by 4 bases and J by 6 bases, and 16 bases separated the two germline ends. CDR3 residues: CASSFSQGWGEQYF. The CDR3 DNA is TGTGCCAGCAGTTTCTCCCAGGGGTGGGGCGAGCAGTACTTC.

The V gene is TRBV12-3 or TRBV12-4, the J gene TRBJ2-5; D tentatively reads TRBD1 or TRBD2 (5 bases each). Trimming pared 6 bases from V and 5 bases from J, leaving 16 bases between. This CDR3 is 14 amino acids long. CDR3 coding DNA: TGTGCCAGCAGCCCCGTGGGGGTTGGGGAGACCCAGTACTTC. Protein sequence: CASSPVGVGETQYF.

This clonotype showed up just a few times. V and J are TRBV10-3 and TRBJ2-5; no firm D call. Germline V gene data show CDR1 as ENHRY and CDR2 as SYGVKD. V dropped 4 bases and J dropped 1 base, with 7 bases sitting between them. The CDR3 totals 13 residues. DNA for the CDR3: TGTGCCATCAGTGCCCAACTCCAAGAGACCCAGTACTTC. Encoded protein: CAISAQLQETQYF.

This clonotype was seen ten or more times. The chain employs TRBV11-2 and TRBJ2-1; 7 bases line up with TRBD1. V trimming: 3 bases; J trimming: 6 bases; junction bases outside the gene matches: 5. There are 14 residues in the CDR3. The germline CDR1 and CDR2 sequences are SGHAT and FQNNGV. In nucleotides, the CDR3 is TGTGCCAGCAGCTTCTTACAGGGGTCCAATGAGCAGTTCTTC. Protein product: CASSFLQGSNEQFF. The whole variable domain, remainder taken from reference TRBV11-2 and TRBJ2-1, is EAGVAQSPRYKIIEKRQSVAFWCNPISGHATLYWYQQILGQGPKLLIQFQNNGVVDDSQLPKDRFSAERLKGVDSTLKIQPAKLEDSAVYLCASSFLQGSNEQFFGPGTRLTVL.

The genes are TRBV7-6 and TRBJ2-5; D tentatively reads TRBD1 or TRBD2 (5 bases each). V lost 1 base to trimming and J lost 3 bases, with 15 bases between them. This CDR3 spans 16 amino acids. In germline, CDR1 is SGHVS, CDR2 FNYEAQ. The CDR3 here is CASSLGSPGLEETQYF. The CDR3 DNA is TGTGCCAGCAGCTTAGGCAGCCCGGGGCTGGAAGAGACCCAGTACTTC.

This clonotype has just a few counts. The chain couples TRBV28 to TRBJ2-6; D unclear. The CDR3 is made up of 15 amino acids. Between the trimmed V and J ends, which lost 2 bases and 4 bases, there was a span of 9 bases. Looked up from germline, CDR1 is MDHEN and CDR2 is SYDVKM. Written as DNA, the CDR3 is TGTGCCAGCAGTTTAGGTCAGCTCGGGGCCAACGTCCTGACTTTC. Translated: CASSLGQLGANVLTF.

The gene calls are TRBV12-3 or TRBV12-4 and TRBJ1-4; 8 positions match TRBD1. This CDR3 comprises 16 residues. V lost 4 bases to trimming and J lost 3 bases; unmatched junction nucleotides: 7. In nucleotides, the CDR3 is TGTGCCAGCAGTTCCCAGGGGGCGGCCTCTAATGAAAAACTGTTTTTT. Encoded protein: CASSSQGAASNEKLFF.

This clonotype was observed many times. V is TRBV2 and J is TRBJ1-5; no clear D. V was trimmed by 1 base and J by 5 bases, leaving 9 bases between them. Germline V lookup: CDR1 SNHLY, CDR2 FYNNEI. The CDR3 is 14 amino acids. This CDR3 is CASSEEASYQPQHF. The CDR3 DNA reads as TGTGCCAGCAGTGAAGAGGCGAGCTATCAGCCCCAGCATTTT.

This clonotype has more than one count but fewer than ten. The chain recombines TRBV9 with TRBJ2-6; TRBD1 is a possible D gene (6 bases). Trimming pared 0 bases from V and 4 bases from J, leaving 11 bases between. The CDR3 contains 16 residues. Germline loops: CDR1 SGDLS, CDR2 YYNGEE. CDR3 nucleotides: TGTGCCAGCAGCGTAGCTTCAGGGGCAGGGGCCAACGTCCTGACTTTC. Translation gives CASSVASGAGANVLTF.

The DNA for the CDR3 is TGTGCCAGCAGCCAAGCGCCTAGCGGGTCCTACGAGCAGTACTTC. Protein product: CASSQAPSGSYEQYF. The chain has TRBV4-2 and TRBJ2-7; TRBD2 matches at 8 bases. The junction had 3 bases not matched to a gene; V was cut back by 1 base and J by 1 base. Germline V gene lookup returns CDR1 LGHNA and CDR2 YNFKEQ. This CDR3 spans 15 amino acids.

With respect to this clonotype: A single base separates this from a much larger clone, so it may be a read error. The chain joins TRBV7-9 to TRBJ1-1; perhaps TRBD1 as D (6 bases). CDR3 size: 12 residues. With 1 base removed from V and 7 bases from J, the gap between germline ends came to 7 bases. CDR1 SEHNR and CDR2 FQNEAQ come from the germline V gene (reference sequence). As DNA, the CDR3 is TGTGCCAGCAGCTTAGAGGGGGGTGAAGCTTTCTTT. This encodes CASSLEGGEAFF. Full variable domain (missing parts from reference TRBV7-9 and TRBJ1-1): DTGVSQNPRHKITKRGQNVTFRCDPISEHNRLYWYRQTLGQGPEFLTYFQNEAQLEKSRLLSDRFSAERPKGSFSTLEIQRTEQGDSAMYLCASSLEGGEAFFGQGTRLTVV.